Each of the 10 T cell receptor beta chains below was sequenced from the same sample in a study of CD8+CD57+ T cells in acquired aplastic anemia. According to the study, genomic DNA was the template for TCR beta VDJ and CDR3 profiling. From the reads, TCRdb called clonotypes with MiXCR, one entry per CDR3 protein. Found here are 130,000 or so distinct CDR3 sequences, around two fifths of them singletons; the top ten hold roughly 8.4%. Source material: sorted CD4+, CD8+, or CD8+CD57+ T cells (not recorded which) from PBMCs. The source is a human donor in good health, serving as a control.

This clonotype was counted ten times or more. This chain links TRBV10-1 with TRBJ2-7; TRBD1 matches at 8 bases. This CDR3 is built from 13 residues. Germline V gene sequence: CDR1 WNHNN, CDR2 SYGVQD (reference sequence). Trimming took 6 bases from V and 5 from J; bases not matched to a gene: 6. In DNA form, the CDR3 reads TGCGCCAGCAGCCAGACAGGGGACCACGAGCAGTACTTC. The encoded protein is CASSQTGDHEQYF.

CDR3 nucleotide sequence: TGTGCCAGCAACAAGGAAGCCCGGGGTCAGCCCCAGCATTTT. Amino acids: CASNKEARGQPQHF. The chain employs TRBV19 and TRBJ1-5; D not resolved. This CDR3 is 14 amino acids long. Germline loops: CDR1 LNHDA, CDR2 SQIVND (reference sequence). Trimming pared 9 bases from V and 6 bases from J, leaving 18 bases between. The entire variable domain, with the rest obtained from reference TRBV19 and TRBJ1-5, is as follows: DGGITQSPKYLFRKEGQNVTLSCEQNLNHDAMYWYRQDPGQGLRLIYYSQIVNDFQKGDIAEGYSVSREKKESFPLTVTSAQKNPTAFYLCASNKEARGQPQHFGDGTRLSIL.

This clonotype was counted at least ten times. The V call is TRBV10-3, the J call TRBJ2-7, with D unclear. The germline CDR1 and CDR2 sequences are ENHRY and SYGVKD. The CDR3 is 12 residues long. V gave up 6 bases and J gave up 0 bases, with 6 bases separating them. Here the CDR3 DNA reads TGTGCCATCAGAAACAACTCCTACGAGCAGTACTTC. Translating it yields CAIRNNSYEQYF.

This chain links TRBV10-3 with TRBJ2-1; 13 bases align to TRBD2. V gave up 4 bases and J gave up 5 bases; unmatched junction bases: 5. The CDR3 has 16 residues. Germline values: CDR1 ENHRY, CDR2 SYGVKD. In DNA, the CDR3 is TGTGCCATCAGTGCCTCGGGACTAGCGGGGAACAATGAGCAGTTCTTC. It yields the protein CAISASGLAGNNEQFF.

J is TRBJ2-2 and V is TRBV27; tentatively, D is TRBD2 (6 bases). The V and J ends lost 6 bases and 2 bases respectively, with 13 bases between them. CDR1 is MNHEY, CDR2 SMNVEV, per germline (reference sequence). CDR3 length: 15 amino acids. CDR3 loop: CASSSWGVNTGELFF. As DNA, the CDR3 is TGTGCCAGCAGCTCATGGGGGGTTAACACCGGGGAGCTGTTTTTT.

This clonotype was picked up many times. The J gene is TRBJ2-5, the V gene TRBV29-1; 8 positions agree with TRBD2. Trimming at V came to 3 bases and at J to 5 bases, leaving 11 bases not matched to a gene. This CDR3 contains 15 residues. Germline V gene data show CDR1 as SQVTM and CDR2 as ANQGSEA. Here the CDR3 DNA reads TGCAGCGTTGATGGGGGCGGGGGGTTGTTTGAGACCCAGTACTTC. This codes for CSVDGGGGLFETQYF.

This clonotype is termed medium-sized (0.01 to 0.1%). The rearrangement joins TRBV15 to TRBJ1-6; D not resolved. The CDR3 extends over 13 amino acids. Germline CDR1 and CDR2: LNHNV and YYDKDF (reference sequence). Trimming pared 2 bases from V and 8 bases from J, leaving 7 bases between. CDR3 sequence: CATSRSPDSPLHF. CDR3 bases: TGTGCCACCAGCAGATCCCCGGATTCACCCCTCCACTTT.

This chain connects TRBV10-3 to TRBJ1-1; unclear D gene. Trimming shortened V by 10 bases and J by 0 bases, and 15 bases separated the two germline ends. The V gene's germline CDR1 is ENHRY and CDR2 SYGVKD. The CDR3 runs 14 residues. The CDR3 sequence is CASRGPEMNTEAFF. The DNA of the CDR3 is TGTGCCAGCAGAGGCCCCGAGATGAACACTGAAGCTTTCTTT.

This clonotype was counted between two and nine times. The chain links TRBV18 to TRBJ1-4; D gene uncertain. The germline V gene has CDR1 KGHSH and CDR2 LQKENI. Trimming took off 0 bases at V and 4 bases at J, with 3 bases between the two ends. The CDR3 length is 13 residues. CDR3 residues: CASSPPNNEKLFF. DNA for the CDR3: TGTGCCAGCTCACCACCCAATAATGAAAAACTGTTTTTT.

This rearrangement joins TRBV5-1 to TRBJ1-2, with 10 bases identical to TRBD1. Germline V gene lookup returns CDR1 SGHRS and CDR2 YFSETQ. Germline trimming cut 5 bases from V and 5 bases from J; bases unmatched to any gene: 3. This CDR3 comprises 13 residues. DNA for the CDR3: TGCGCCAGCAGACAGGGACAGGGGTATGGCTACACCTTC. Amino acids: CASRQGQGYGYTF.